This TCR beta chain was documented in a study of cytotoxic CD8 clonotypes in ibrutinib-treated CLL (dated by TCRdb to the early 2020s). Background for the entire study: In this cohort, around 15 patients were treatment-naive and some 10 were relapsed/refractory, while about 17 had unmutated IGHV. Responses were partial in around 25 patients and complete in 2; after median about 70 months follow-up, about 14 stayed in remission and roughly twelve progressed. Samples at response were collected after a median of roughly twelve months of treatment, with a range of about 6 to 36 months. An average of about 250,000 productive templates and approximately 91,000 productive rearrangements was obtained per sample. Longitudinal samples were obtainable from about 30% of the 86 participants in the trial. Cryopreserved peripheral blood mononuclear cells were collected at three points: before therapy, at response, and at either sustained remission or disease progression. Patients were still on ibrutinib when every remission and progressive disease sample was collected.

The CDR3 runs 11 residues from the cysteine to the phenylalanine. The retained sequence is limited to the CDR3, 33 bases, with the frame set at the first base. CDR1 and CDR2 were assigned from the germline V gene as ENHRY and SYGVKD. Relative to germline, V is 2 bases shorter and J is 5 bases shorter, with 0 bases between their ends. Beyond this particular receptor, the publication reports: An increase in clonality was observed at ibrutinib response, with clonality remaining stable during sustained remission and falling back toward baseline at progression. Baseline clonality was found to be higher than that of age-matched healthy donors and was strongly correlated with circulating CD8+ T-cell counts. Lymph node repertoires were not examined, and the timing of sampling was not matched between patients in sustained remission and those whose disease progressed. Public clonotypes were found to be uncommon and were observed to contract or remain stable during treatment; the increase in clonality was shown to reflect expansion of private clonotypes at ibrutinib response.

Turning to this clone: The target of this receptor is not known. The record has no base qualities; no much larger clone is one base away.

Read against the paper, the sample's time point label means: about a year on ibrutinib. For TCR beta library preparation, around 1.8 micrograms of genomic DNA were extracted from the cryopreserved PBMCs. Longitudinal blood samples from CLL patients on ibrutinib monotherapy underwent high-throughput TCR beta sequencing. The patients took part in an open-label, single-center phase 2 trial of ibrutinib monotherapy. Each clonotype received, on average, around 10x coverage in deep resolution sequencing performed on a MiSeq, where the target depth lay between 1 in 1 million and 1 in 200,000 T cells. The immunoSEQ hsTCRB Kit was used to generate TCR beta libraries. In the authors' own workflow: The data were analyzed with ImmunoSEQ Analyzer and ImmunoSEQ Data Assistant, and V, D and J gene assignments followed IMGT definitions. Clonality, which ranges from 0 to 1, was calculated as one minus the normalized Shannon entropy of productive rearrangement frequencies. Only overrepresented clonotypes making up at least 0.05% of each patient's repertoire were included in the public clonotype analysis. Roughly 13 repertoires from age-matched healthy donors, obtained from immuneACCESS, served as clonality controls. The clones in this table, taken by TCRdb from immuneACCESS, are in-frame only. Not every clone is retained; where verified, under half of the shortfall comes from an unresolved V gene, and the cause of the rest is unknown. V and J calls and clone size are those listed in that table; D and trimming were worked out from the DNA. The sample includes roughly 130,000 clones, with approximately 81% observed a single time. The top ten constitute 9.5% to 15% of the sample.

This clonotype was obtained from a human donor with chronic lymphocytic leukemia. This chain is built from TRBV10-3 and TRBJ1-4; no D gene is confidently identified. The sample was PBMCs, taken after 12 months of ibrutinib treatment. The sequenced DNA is TGTGCCATCAGTGAGAATGAAAAACTGTTTTTT. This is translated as CAISENEKLFF.